These T cell receptor beta chains were read from a single sample in a study of T cells in narcolepsy. Sequenced by immunoSEQ multiplex PCR; TCRdb stores in-frame clones only, minus some. The repertoire has fewer than 35,000 clones, 78% of them found once; the top ten carry less than 1.5%. Specimen: CD45RA- memory CD4+ T cells from PBMCs. The receptor source for this set is a human donor with narcolepsy. CDR3s include the opening cysteine and the closing phenylalanine or tryptophan. The order of the fields is clone size, J gene, CDR3 length, V gene, D gene, CDR3 protein, CDR3 DNA. A D gene is named only where the DNA matches it firmly. Clone size, where shown, is once, few, many, or a class for clones that have expanded.

abundance: NA; j_gene: TRBJ1-2; len: 14; v_gene: TRBV9; d_gene: NA; CDR3aa: CASSVSSGNYGYTF; CDR3nt: TGTGCCAGCAGCGTAAGTTCCGGGAACTATGGCTACACCTTC
abundance: NA; j_gene: TRBJ2-2; len: 15; v_gene: TRBV11-2; d_gene: TRBD2; CDR3aa: CASTRPQRGFGELFF; CDR3nt: TGTGCCAGCACCCGGCCCCAGCGGGGGTTCGGGGAGCTGTTTTTT
abundance: NA; j_gene: TRBJ2-7; len: 14; v_gene: TRBV7-9; d_gene: NA; CDR3aa: CASSLDGTPYEQYF; CDR3nt: TGTGCCAGCAGCTTAGACGGCACCCCCTACGAGCAGTACTTC
abundance: NA; j_gene: TRBJ1-5; len: 17; v_gene: TRBV19; d_gene: NA; CDR3aa: CASSTHSPGLSNQPQHF; CDR3nt: TGTGCCAGTAGTACTCACTCGCCGGGACTTAGCAATCAGCCCCAGCATTTT
abundance: NA; j_gene: TRBJ2-2; len: 15; v_gene: TRBV2; d_gene: NA; CDR3aa: CASSLEEARDGELFF; CDR3nt: TGTGCCAGCAGCCTGGAGGAGGCTCGGGACGGGGAGCTGTTTTTT
abundance: NA; j_gene: TRBJ1-1; len: 14; v_gene: TRBV2; d_gene: NA; CDR3aa: CASSRGVENTEAFF; CDR3nt: TGTGCCAGCAGTCGGGGGGTGGAGAACACTGAAGCTTTCTTT
abundance: NA; j_gene: TRBJ2-3; len: 15; v_gene: TRBV11-3; d_gene: TRBD1; CDR3aa: CASSSRTGDTDTQYF; CDR3nt: TGTGCCAGCAGCTCCCGGACAGGTGACACAGATACGCAGTATTTT
abundance: NA; j_gene: TRBJ1-2; len: 14; v_gene: TRBV9; d_gene: TRBD1; CDR3aa: CASSVGDRAYGYTF; CDR3nt: TGTGCCAGCAGCGTAGGGGACAGGGCCTATGGCTACACCTTC
abundance: once; j_gene: TRBJ2-1; len: 15; v_gene: TRBV7-8; d_gene: NA; CDR3aa: CASSPSSEPYNEQFF; CDR3nt: TGTGCCAGCAGCCCCTCGTCGGAACCCTACAATGAGCAGTTCTTC
abundance: NA; j_gene: TRBJ1-2; len: 12; v_gene: TRBV29-1; d_gene: NA; CDR3aa: CSVETPDDGYTF; CDR3nt: TGCAGCGTTGAAACACCAGATGATGGCTACACCTTC
abundance: NA; j_gene: TRBJ2-2; len: 17; v_gene: TRBV18; d_gene: TRBD2; CDR3aa: CASSDNRLAGSTGELFF; CDR3nt: TGTGCCAGCTCCGATAACCGACTAGCGGGTAGCACCGGGGAGCTGTTTTTT
abundance: NA; j_gene: TRBJ2-7; len: 18; v_gene: TRBV27; d_gene: TRBD2; CDR3aa: CASSLVGRGLAGSYEQYF; CDR3nt: TGTGCCAGCAGTTTAGTCGGTCGAGGACTAGCGGGGTCCTACGAGCAGTACTTC
abundance: NA; j_gene: TRBJ2-3; len: 11; v_gene: TRBV29-1; d_gene: NA; CDR3aa: CSVEVTDTQYF; CDR3nt: TGCAGCGTTGAAGTTACAGATACGCAGTATTTT
abundance: NA; j_gene: TRBJ2-1; len: 14; v_gene: TRBV11-3; d_gene: NA; CDR3aa: CASSPGSTYNEQFF; CDR3nt: TGTGCCAGCAGCCCGGGCAGTACTTACAATGAGCAGTTCTTC
abundance: NA; j_gene: TRBJ2-1; len: 11; v_gene: TRBV7-2; d_gene: NA; CDR3aa: CASSLTWEQFF; CDR3nt: TGTGCCAGCAGCCTTACTTGGGAGCAGTTCTTC
abundance: NA; j_gene: TRBJ1-2; len: 14; v_gene: TRBV5-5; d_gene: NA; CDR3aa: CASSPDGGNYGYTF; CDR3nt: TGTGCCAGCAGCCCGGACGGTGGAAACTATGGCTACACCTTC
abundance: NA; j_gene: TRBJ2-7; len: 14; v_gene: TRBV29-1; d_gene: TRBD2; CDR3aa: CSVDVAGVSYEQYF; CDR3nt: TGCAGCGTTGATGTAGCGGGAGTATCCTACGAGCAGTACTTC
abundance: NA; j_gene: TRBJ2-7; len: 14; v_gene: TRBV6-5; d_gene: NA; CDR3aa: CASSYNRVSSEQYF; CDR3nt: TGTGCCAGCAGTTATAATAGGGTCAGCTCCGAGCAGTACTTC
abundance: NA; j_gene: TRBJ1-5; len: 14; v_gene: TRBV6-5; d_gene: NA; CDR3aa: CASSRPGSNQPQHF; CDR3nt: TGTGCCAGCAGCCGCCCAGGGAGCAATCAGCCCCAGCATTTT
abundance: few; j_gene: TRBJ2-3; len: 15; v_gene: TRBV11-2; d_gene: TRBD2; CDR3aa: CASSFHGLASDTQYF; CDR3nt: TGTGCCAGCAGCTTTCACGGACTAGCATCAGATACGCAGTATTTT
abundance: NA; j_gene: TRBJ2-7; len: 11; v_gene: TRBV11-2; d_gene: NA; CDR3aa: CASSNVYEQYF; CDR3nt: TGTGCCAGCTCGAATGTCTACGAGCAGTACTTC
abundance: NA; j_gene: TRBJ1-2; len: 13; v_gene: TRBV15; d_gene: NA; CDR3aa: CATSKGLDYGYTF; CDR3nt: TGTGCCACCAGCAAGGGGCTTGACTATGGCTACACCTTC
abundance: NA; j_gene: TRBJ1-5; len: 16; v_gene: TRBV30; d_gene: NA; CDR3aa: CALSGPTRGRHQPQHF; CDR3nt: TGTGCCTTATCGGGACCGACTCGGGGTCGCCATCAGCCCCAGCATTTT
abundance: NA; j_gene: TRBJ2-7; len: 14; v_gene: TRBV9; d_gene: NA; CDR3aa: CASSPRLERHEQYF; CDR3nt: TGTGCCAGCAGCCCCAGACTAGAAAGGCACGAGCAGTACTTC
abundance: NA; j_gene: TRBJ1-2; len: 13; v_gene: TRBV6-5; d_gene: TRBD1; CDR3aa: CASSRTGGGGYTF; CDR3nt: TGTGCCAGCAGCCGTACAGGGGGCGGGGGCTACACCTTC
abundance: NA; j_gene: TRBJ1-4; len: 14; v_gene: TRBV5-1; d_gene: TRBD1; CDR3aa: CASSRDRGNEKLFF; CDR3nt: TGCGCCAGCAGCCGGGACAGAGGAAATGAAAAACTGTTTTTT
abundance: NA; j_gene: TRBJ1-5; len: 16; v_gene: TRBV6-6; d_gene: TRBD1; CDR3aa: CASSYPGRGQNQPQHF; CDR3nt: TGTGCCAGCAGTTACCCCGGCAGGGGGCAGAATCAGCCCCAGCATTTT
abundance: NA; j_gene: TRBJ1-1; len: 16; v_gene: TRBV5-4; d_gene: TRBD1; CDR3aa: CASSSYHRGKNTEAFF; CDR3nt: TGTGCCAGCAGCTCGTATCACAGGGGTAAGAACACTGAAGCTTTCTTT
abundance: NA; j_gene: TRBJ2-7; len: 14; v_gene: TRBV7-3; d_gene: NA; CDR3aa: CASSLTTSDYEQYF; CDR3nt: TGTGCCAGCAGCTTAACGACTAGTGACTACGAGCAGTACTTC